This is a list of T cell receptor beta chains from one sample in a study of CXCR3-negative and CXCR3-positive naive CD8 T cells. Each CDR3 protein gets one entry in TCRdb, which reprocessed the 5' RACE reads and gives no DNA. The sample shows some 130,000 distinct CDR3 sequences, and about 0.3% sits with its ten largest clones. Sequenced material: naive CXCR3- CD8+ T cells from blood. Receptors originate from a human donor in good health. Some clones in this sample may be carry-over from other donors' samples. The CDR3 runs from the conserved cysteine through the conserved F or W.

J gene	V gene	CDR3 protein
TRBJ2-3	TRBV28	CASSLWRAGGADTQYF
TRBJ2-2	TRBV7-9	CASSLTSGSAGELFF
TRBJ2-4	TRBV5-1	CASSPDYRQEAKNIQYF
TRBJ2-7	TRBV6-1	CASHGASYEQYF
TRBJ1-1	TRBV5-1	CASSPTHPTWQGASTEAFF
TRBJ2-1	TRBV9	CASSLRTGGFSYNEQFF
TRBJ2-7	TRBV12-3/TRBV12-4	CASSPYGGSFFWQYF
TRBJ1-5	TRBV7-8	CASSLGRTGGEPQHF
TRBJ1-2	TRBV28	CASSPSRLGQGGGYTF
TRBJ1-1	TRBV7-6	CASSLGTGPNTEAFF
TRBJ2-1	TRBV12-3/TRBV12-4	CASSPKTSSNEQFF
TRBJ2-5	TRBV5-1	CASSLETGGKTQYF
TRBJ2-7	TRBV29-1	CSVEDPGHGYEQYF
TRBJ2-1	TRBV4-1	CASSQDSPEQFF
TRBJ2-1	TRBV12-3/TRBV12-4	CASKEDLPPYNEQFF
TRBJ2-7	TRBV5-1	CASSLYDGSYEQYF
TRBJ2-7	TRBV27	CASSLGGASSYEQYF
TRBJ2-7	TRBV4-3	CTSSQGANEQYF
TRBJ2-7	TRBV7-2	CASSDVEKLAGSSYEQYF
TRBJ1-5	TRBV4-1	CASSQYVGSNQPQHF
TRBJ1-5	TRBV20-1	CSARVKVPGQINQPQHF
TRBJ1-2	TRBV6-5	CASSYSTRRQAYGYTF
TRBJ2-1	TRBV12-3/TRBV12-4	CASTDLGWEAEQFF
TRBJ2-3	TRBV12-3/TRBV12-4	CASSSRGGYTDTQYF
TRBJ2-7	TRBV28	CASSLRGPVYEQYF
TRBJ1-5	TRBV12-3/TRBV12-4	CASSQGSNQPQHF
TRBJ2-1	TRBV10-3	CATLGIDNEQFF
TRBJ2-5	TRBV6-2/TRBV6-3	CASSYLGQGAETQYF
TRBJ2-7	TRBV9	CASSVDWAASYEQYF
TRBJ2-7	TRBV7-9	CASGQQGSYEQYF
TRBJ1-1	TRBV4-2	CASSPNRGYEAFF
TRBJ2-7	TRBV10-3	CAISAPDITGDEQYF
TRBJ2-1	TRBV12-3/TRBV12-4	CASSPDIRYNEQFF
TRBJ2-7	TRBV7-9	CASSWPQGAGNEQYF
TRBJ2-2	TRBV27	CASSFGINLASSGELFF
TRBJ2-1	TRBV2	CASSEWTSGSYNEQFF
TRBJ1-5	TRBV28	CASSSGTGTDQPQHF
TRBJ1-4	TRBV29-1	CSVEVEGQGVPDGLFF
TRBJ2-1	TRBV27	CASSRDSYNEQFF
TRBJ2-1	TRBV13	CASSALQGYSYNEQFF
TRBJ2-7	TRBV28	CASSSLQGPYEQYF
TRBJ2-7	TRBV6-5	CASSPAGYEQYF
TRBJ2-7	TRBV20-1	CSAIPDYEQYF
TRBJ2-7	TRBV28	CASSSPVPPSGGDYEQYF
TRBJ2-2	TRBV5-1	CASSHGLAGGSTGELFF
TRBJ2-1	TRBV29-1	CSVEYPSGSGNEQFF
TRBJ1-2	TRBV14	CASSLISPAQRNGYTF
TRBJ1-2	TRBV7-9	CASSSGYGYTF
TRBJ1-3	TRBV6-2/TRBV6-3	CASRKDGNTIYF
TRBJ2-3	TRBV9	CASSASRTGFSTDTQYF
TRBJ1-1	TRBV6-2/TRBV6-3	CASSSAPEAFF
TRBJ2-1	TRBV4-1	CASSLSPGGSYNEQFF
TRBJ1-2	TRBV29-1	CTGKGTGFTYGYTF